This TCR beta chain comes out of a study of T cells in Graves' hyperthyroidism and ophthalmopathy. On the study more broadly: Blood from the periphery was taken at initial diagnosis, before any treatment. Study-level findings and limits: Ophthalmopathy was told apart from stable hyperthyroidism by a 13 V-J model.

Not enrolled were patients with uncontrolled infection, other autoimmune disease, pregnancy or lactation. Amplified TCR beta CDR3 regions derived from RNA transcripts. A set of HTBI primers served as the primers for a first-round RT-PCR of the TCR CDR3. TCRdb re-analysed the multiplex PCR reads in MiXCR, keeping a single row per CDR3 protein. The table records about 480,000 distinct CDR3 sequences, under 25% of them present only once. Regarding this clonotype: Its matching antigen is unknown.

With 3 bases clipped from V and 4 bases from J, the junction kept 3 bases outside the gene matches. Germline values: CDR1 DFQATT, CDR2 SNEGSKA (reference sequence). There are 14 residues in the CDR3. The V and J genes are TRBV20-1 and TRBJ2-5, with 12 bases identical to TRBD2. The origin of this receptor is a woman in her 70s with Graves' ophthalmopathy. The specimen was blood. The DNA of the CDR3 is TGCAGTGCTAGGACTAGCGGGAGTATAGAGACCCAGTACTTC. Translation: CSARTSGSIETQYF.